A selection of T cell receptor beta chains follows, all from one sample in a study of OX40 agonist ivuxolimab in advanced cancers. Produced via immunoSEQ multiplex PCR; TCRdb's table is partial and in-frame only. The data contain more than 95,000 clones, roughly 92% of them singletons. The sequences come from CD4+ or CD8+ T cells sorted from blood, collected in a trial of the OX40 agonist ivuxolimab. These receptors originate from an adult with an advanced solid tumor such as melanoma, head and neck, liver or kidney cancer. Each CDR3 is given with its conserved first and last residue. The order of the fields is J gene, V gene, clone size, D gene, CDR3 DNA, CDR3 protein. D genes are given only for firm matches. Clone size is given for some rows only: seen once, a few or many times, or a class if the clone is expanded.

J gene: TRBJ2-3; V gene: TRBV19; clone size: .; D gene: TRBD2; CDR3 DNA: TGTGCCAGTAGTATACTAGCTAGCGGGAGTCAGCCGGGTACGCAGTATTTT; CDR3 protein: CASSILASGSQPGTQYF
J gene: TRBJ2-1; V gene: TRBV5-4; clone size: .; D gene: TRBD1; CDR3 DNA: TGTGCCAGCAGCTCCCAGACAGGGGGCAATGAGCAGTTCTTC; CDR3 protein: CASSSQTGGNEQFF
J gene: TRBJ2-7; V gene: TRBV2; clone size: .; D gene: TRBD2; CDR3 DNA: TGTGCCAGCAGTCTGAGGACTAGTAGCTACGAGCAGTACTTC; CDR3 protein: CASSLRTSSYEQYF
J gene: TRBJ1-4; V gene: TRBV7-6; clone size: .; D gene: .; CDR3 DNA: TGTGCCAGCAGTTCGAGACAGAGCCAGAATGAAAAACTGTTTTTT; CDR3 protein: CASSSRQSQNEKLFF
J gene: TRBJ2-7; V gene: TRBV6-1; clone size: few; D gene: TRBD1; CDR3 DNA: TGTGCCATTACGACAGGGGTCTACGAGCAGTACTTC; CDR3 protein: CAITTGVYEQYF
J gene: TRBJ1-2; V gene: TRBV28; clone size: .; D gene: TRBD1; CDR3 DNA: TGTGCCAGCAGTTTGGAGGGGACAGGGAATGGCTACACCTTC; CDR3 protein: CASSLEGTGNGYTF
J gene: TRBJ2-1; V gene: TRBV27; clone size: once; D gene: TRBD2; CDR3 DNA: TGTGCCAGCAGTTTGGGACTAGCGTACAATGAGCAGTTCTTC; CDR3 protein: CASSLGLAYNEQFF
J gene: TRBJ2-7; V gene: TRBV19; clone size: .; D gene: TRBD2; CDR3 DNA: TGTGCCAGTAGTATAGTGGGAGCGGGAGTACCTTACGAGCAGTACTTC; CDR3 protein: CASSIVGAGVPYEQYF
J gene: TRBJ1-4; V gene: TRBV28; clone size: .; D gene: TRBD1; CDR3 DNA: TGTGCCAGCAGGGGACAGGCCTCGGGGGAGGAAAAACTGTTTTTT; CDR3 protein: CASRGQASGEEKLFF
J gene: TRBJ2-7; V gene: TRBV15; clone size: once; D gene: .; CDR3 DNA: TGTGCCACCAGCAGAGAGGACCGGGGAATTGGGGAGCAGTACTTC; CDR3 protein: CATSREDRGIGEQYF
J gene: TRBJ2-3; V gene: TRBV29-1; clone size: .; D gene: TRBD2; CDR3 DNA: TGCAGCGCCGCTAGCGGGAGAGCAGGGGATACGCAGTATTTT; CDR3 protein: CSAASGRAGDTQYF
J gene: TRBJ1-1; V gene: TRBV7-9; clone size: .; D gene: .; CDR3 DNA: TGTGCCAGCAGTCGACCCAGGGACACTGAAGCTTTCTTT; CDR3 protein: CASSRPRDTEAFF
J gene: TRBJ1-1; V gene: TRBV28; clone size: .; D gene: .; CDR3 DNA: TGTGCCAGCAGTACGGGGGCCACTGAAGCTTTCTTT; CDR3 protein: CASSTGATEAFF
J gene: TRBJ1-4; V gene: TRBV6-5; clone size: .; D gene: .; CDR3 DNA: TGTGCCAGCAGTCGGACGGGGCCCCTGGAAAAACTGTTTTTT; CDR3 protein: CASSRTGPLEKLFF
J gene: TRBJ2-1; V gene: TRBV27; clone size: .; D gene: TRBD2; CDR3 DNA: TGTGCCAGCAGTTTCGGATGGGGACTAGCGGAAAACAGGGGGGGGGAGCAGTTCTTC; CDR3 protein: CASSFGWGLAENRGGEQFF
J gene: TRBJ1-3; V gene: TRBV19; clone size: .; D gene: .; CDR3 DNA: TGTGCCAGTAGTTCCCCAGGGACGCGCGCTGGAAACACCATATATTTT; CDR3 protein: CASSSPGTRAGNTIYF
J gene: TRBJ1-2; V gene: TRBV6-5; clone size: .; D gene: .; CDR3 DNA: TGTGCCAGCAGGACACCGGGGGCGAACTATGGCTACACCTTC; CDR3 protein: CASRTPGANYGYTF
J gene: TRBJ2-7; V gene: TRBV6-1; clone size: .; D gene: TRBD1; CDR3 DNA: TGTGCCAGCGGAAACCCGGGACAGGGCTTAGGCGAGCAGTACTTC; CDR3 protein: CASGNPGQGLGEQYF